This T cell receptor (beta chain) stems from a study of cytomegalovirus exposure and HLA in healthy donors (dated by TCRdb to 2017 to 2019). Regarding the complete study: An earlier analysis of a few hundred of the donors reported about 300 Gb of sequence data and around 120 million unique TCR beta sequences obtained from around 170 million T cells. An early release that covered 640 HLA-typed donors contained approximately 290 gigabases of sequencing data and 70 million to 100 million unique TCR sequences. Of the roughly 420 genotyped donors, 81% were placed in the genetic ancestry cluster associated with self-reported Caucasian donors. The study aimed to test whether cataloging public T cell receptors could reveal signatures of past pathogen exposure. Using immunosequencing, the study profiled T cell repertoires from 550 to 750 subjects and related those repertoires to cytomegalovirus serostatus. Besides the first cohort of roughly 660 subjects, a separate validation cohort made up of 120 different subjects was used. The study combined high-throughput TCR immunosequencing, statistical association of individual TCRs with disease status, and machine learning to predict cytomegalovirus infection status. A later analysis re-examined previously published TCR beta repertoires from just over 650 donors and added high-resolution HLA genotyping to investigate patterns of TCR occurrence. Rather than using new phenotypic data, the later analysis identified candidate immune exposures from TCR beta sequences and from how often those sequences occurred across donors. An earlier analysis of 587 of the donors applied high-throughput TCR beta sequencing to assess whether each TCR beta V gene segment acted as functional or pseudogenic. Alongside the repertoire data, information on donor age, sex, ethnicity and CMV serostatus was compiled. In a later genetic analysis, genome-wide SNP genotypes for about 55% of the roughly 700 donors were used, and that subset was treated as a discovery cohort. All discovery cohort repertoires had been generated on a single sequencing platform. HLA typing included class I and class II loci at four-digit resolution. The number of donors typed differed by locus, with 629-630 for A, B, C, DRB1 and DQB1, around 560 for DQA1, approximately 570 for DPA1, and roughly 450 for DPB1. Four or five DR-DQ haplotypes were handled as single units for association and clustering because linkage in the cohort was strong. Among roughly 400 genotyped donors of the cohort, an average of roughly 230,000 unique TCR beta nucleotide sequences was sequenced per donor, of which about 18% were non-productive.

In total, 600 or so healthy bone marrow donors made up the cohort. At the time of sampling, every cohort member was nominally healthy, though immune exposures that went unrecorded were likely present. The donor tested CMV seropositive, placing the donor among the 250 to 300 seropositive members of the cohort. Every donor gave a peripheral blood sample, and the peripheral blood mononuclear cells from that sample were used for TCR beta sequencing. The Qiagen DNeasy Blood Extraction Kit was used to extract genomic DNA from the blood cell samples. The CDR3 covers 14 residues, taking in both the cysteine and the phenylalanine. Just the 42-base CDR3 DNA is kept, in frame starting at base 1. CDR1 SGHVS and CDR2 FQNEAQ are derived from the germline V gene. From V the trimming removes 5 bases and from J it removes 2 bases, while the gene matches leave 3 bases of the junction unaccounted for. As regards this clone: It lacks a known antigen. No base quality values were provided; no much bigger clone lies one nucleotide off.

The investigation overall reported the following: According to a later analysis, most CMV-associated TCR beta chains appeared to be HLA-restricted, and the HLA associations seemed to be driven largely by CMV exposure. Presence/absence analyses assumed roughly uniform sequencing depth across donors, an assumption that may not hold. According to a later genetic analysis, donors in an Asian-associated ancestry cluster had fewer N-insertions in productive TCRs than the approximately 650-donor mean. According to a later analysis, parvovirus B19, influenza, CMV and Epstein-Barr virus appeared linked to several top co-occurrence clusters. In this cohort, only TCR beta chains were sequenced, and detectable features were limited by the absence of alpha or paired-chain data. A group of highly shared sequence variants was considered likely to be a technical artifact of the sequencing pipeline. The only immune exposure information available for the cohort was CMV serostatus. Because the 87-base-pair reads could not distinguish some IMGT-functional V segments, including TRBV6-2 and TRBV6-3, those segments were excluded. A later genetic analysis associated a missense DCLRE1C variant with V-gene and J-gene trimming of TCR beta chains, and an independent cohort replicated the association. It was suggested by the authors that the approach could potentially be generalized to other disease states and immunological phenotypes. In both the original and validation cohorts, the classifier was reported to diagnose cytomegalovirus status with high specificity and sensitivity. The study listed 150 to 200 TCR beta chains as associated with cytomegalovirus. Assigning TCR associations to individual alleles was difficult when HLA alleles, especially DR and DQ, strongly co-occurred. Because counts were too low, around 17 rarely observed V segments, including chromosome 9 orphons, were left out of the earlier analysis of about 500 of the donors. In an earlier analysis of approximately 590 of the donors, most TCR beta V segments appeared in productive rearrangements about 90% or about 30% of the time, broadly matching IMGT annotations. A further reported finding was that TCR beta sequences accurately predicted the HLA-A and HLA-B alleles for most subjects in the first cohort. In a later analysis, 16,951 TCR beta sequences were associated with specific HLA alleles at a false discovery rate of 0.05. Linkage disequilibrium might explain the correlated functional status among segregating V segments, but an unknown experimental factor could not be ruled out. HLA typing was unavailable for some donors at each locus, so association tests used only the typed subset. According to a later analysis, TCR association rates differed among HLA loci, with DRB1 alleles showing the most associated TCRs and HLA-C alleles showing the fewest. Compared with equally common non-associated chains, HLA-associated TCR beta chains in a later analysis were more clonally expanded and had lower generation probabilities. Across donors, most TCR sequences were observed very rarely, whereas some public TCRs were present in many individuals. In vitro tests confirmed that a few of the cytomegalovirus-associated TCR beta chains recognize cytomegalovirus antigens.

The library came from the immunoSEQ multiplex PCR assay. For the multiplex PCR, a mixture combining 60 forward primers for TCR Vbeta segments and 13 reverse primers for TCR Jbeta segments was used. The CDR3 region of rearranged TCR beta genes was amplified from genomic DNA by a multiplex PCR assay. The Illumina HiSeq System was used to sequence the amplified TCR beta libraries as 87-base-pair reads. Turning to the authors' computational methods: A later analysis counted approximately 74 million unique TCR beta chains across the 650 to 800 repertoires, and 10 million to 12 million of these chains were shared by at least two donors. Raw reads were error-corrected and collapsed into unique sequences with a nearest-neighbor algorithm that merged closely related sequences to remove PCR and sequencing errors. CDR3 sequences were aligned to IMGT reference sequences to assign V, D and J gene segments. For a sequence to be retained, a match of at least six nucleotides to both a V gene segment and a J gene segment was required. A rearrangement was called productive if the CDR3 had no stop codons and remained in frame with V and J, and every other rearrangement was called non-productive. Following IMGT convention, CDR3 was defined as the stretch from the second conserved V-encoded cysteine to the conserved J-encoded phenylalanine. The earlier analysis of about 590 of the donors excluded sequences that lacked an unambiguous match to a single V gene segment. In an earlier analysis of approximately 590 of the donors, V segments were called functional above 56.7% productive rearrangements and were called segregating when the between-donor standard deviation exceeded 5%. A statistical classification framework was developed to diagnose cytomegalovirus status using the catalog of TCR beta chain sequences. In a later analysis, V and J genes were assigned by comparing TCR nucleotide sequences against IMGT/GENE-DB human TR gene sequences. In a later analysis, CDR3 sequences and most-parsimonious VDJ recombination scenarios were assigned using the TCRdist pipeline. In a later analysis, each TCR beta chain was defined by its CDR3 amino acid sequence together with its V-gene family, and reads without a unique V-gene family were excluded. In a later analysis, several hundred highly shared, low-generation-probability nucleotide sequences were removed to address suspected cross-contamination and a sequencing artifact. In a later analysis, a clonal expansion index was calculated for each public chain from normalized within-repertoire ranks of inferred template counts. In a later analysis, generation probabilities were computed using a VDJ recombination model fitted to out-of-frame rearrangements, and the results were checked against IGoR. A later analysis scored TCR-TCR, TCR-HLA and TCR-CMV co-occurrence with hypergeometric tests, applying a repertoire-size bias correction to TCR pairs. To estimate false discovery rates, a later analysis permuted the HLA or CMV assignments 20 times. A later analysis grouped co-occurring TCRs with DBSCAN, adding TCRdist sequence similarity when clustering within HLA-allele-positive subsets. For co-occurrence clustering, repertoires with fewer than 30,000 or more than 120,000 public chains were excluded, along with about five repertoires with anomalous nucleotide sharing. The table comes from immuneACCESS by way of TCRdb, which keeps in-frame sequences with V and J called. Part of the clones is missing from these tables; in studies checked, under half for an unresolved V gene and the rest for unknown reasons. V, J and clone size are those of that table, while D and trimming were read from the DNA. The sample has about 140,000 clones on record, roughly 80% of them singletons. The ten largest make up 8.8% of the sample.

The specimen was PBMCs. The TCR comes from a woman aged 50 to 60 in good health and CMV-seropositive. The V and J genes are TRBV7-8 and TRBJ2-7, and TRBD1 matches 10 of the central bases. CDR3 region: CASSPGQGAYEQYF. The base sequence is TGTGCCAGCAGCCCAGGACAGGGGGCCTACGAGCAGTACTTC.